What follows are 18 T cell receptor beta chains derived from one specimen sequenced in a study of T cells after yellow fever vaccination. TCRdb independently ran MiXCR on the 5' RACE reads; one entry per CDR3 protein. The table shows some 670,000 distinct CDR3 sequences, with about 12% occurring only once. The sequencing here drew on PBMCs, taken on the day of the yellow fever booster vaccination. The receptors stem from a man aged 30-40 years who received the YFV17D yellow fever vaccine.

The chain joins TRBV15 to TRBJ2-5, with TRBD1 as a possible D gene (6 bases). This CDR3 region has 14 residues. Germline lookup yields CDR1 LNHNV and CDR2 YYDKDF (reference sequence). V gave up 2 bases and J gave up 5 bases, with 12 bases separating them. The CDR3 coding sequence is TGTGCCACCAGCAGAACGGGACACGGGGAGACCCAGTACTTC. Its protein is CATSRTGHGETQYF.

This clonotype was counted at least ten times. The rearrangement joins TRBV3-1 to TRBJ2-1; D not resolved. V was shortened by 4 bases and J by 4 bases, with 20 bases between the two germline ends. Germline CDR1 reads LGHDT; CDR2 reads YNNKEL (reference sequence). This CDR3 has 17 residues. The CDR3 protein is CASSPQMLGLGYNEQFF. In DNA form, the CDR3 reads TGTGCCAGCAGCCCTCAGATGTTGGGTCTCGGATACAATGAGCAGTTCTTC.

Many counts were recorded for this clonotype. V and J are TRBV20-1 and TRBJ1-5, with D possibly TRBD1 on 6 matching bases. Trimming pared 0 bases from V and 9 bases from J, leaving 18 bases between. There are 15 residues in the CDR3. The germline V gene encodes CDR1 DFQATT and CDR2 SNEGSKA (reference sequence). CDR3 protein: CSAREGGGTSGPQHF. The CDR3 nucleotides are TGCAGTGCTAGAGAGGGGGGCGGCACATCGGGGCCCCAGCATTTT.

This sequence joins TRBV7-2 and TRBJ1-1; D is ambiguous. V was pared by 1 base and J by 6 bases, with 9 bases between. Germline V gene data show CDR1 as SGHTA and CDR2 as FQGNSA. The CDR3 loop spans 13 amino acids. CDR3 in DNA: TGTGCCAGCAGCTTAGTTGGGCCTCCTGAAGCTTTCTTT. Its protein is CASSLVGPPEAFF.

In the case of this clonotype: The junction departs from germline at one end; a sequencing error may be responsible. This sequence joins TRBV20-1 and TRBJ1-1, with TRBD1 matching over 11 bases. In germline, CDR1 is DFQATT, CDR2 SNEGSKA (reference sequence). The CDR3 contains 15 residues. The CDR3 loop is CCARFPDRGLTEAFF. CDR3 nucleotides: TGCTGTGCTAGATTTCCGGACAGGGGGCTCACTGAAGCTTTCTTT.

This clonotype appeared a few times. This chain connects TRBV3-1 to TRBJ2-5; D might be TRBD1 (6 bases). The germline CDR1 and CDR2 sequences are LGHDT and YNNKEL (reference sequence). Trimming removed 0 bases at V and 7 bases at J, with 12 bases between. This CDR3 comprises 14 residues. For the CDR3, the DNA is TGTGCCAGCAGCCAAGATGCAAGAGGGGGGACCCAGTACTTC. Amino acids: CASSQDARGGTQYF.

V is TRBV20-1 and J is TRBJ2-3; D not certain. Germline-derived CDR1 and CDR2 are DFQATT and SNEGSKA (reference sequence). Trimming pared 0 bases from V and 1 base from J, leaving 11 bases between. The length of the CDR3 is 15 residues. CDR3 nucleotides: TGCAGTGCTAGAGAAGCCAGTCCCGGCACAGATACGCAGTATTTT. It is translated as CSAREASPGTDTQYF.

This clonotype showed up just a few times. J is TRBJ2-5 and V is TRBV12-3 or TRBV12-4; TRBD1 aligns across 7 bases. The CDR3 is 14 residues long. J gave up 4 bases and V 6 bases, and 8 bases lay outside the gene matches. The CDR3 sequence: CASRPTAGGETQYF. In DNA, the CDR3 is TGTGCCAGCAGGCCAACGGCAGGGGGAGAGACCCAGTACTTC.

This rearrangement joins TRBV6-1 to TRBJ2-1; 8 bases are shared with TRBD2. Trimming took 11 bases from V and 4 from J; bases not matched to a gene: 13. The CDR3 length is 15 residues. The V gene's germline CDR1 is MNHNS and CDR2 SASEGT. The CDR3 DNA reads as TGTGCCGCGGGGGGCGGCACGAGACAATACAATGAGCAGTTCTTC. It yields the protein CAAGGGTRQYNEQFF.

The chain carries TRBV5-1 and TRBJ2-1; no definite D call. V lost 0 bases, J lost 6 bases, and 13 bases lay in between. The CDR3 loop spans 15 amino acids. Germline loops: CDR1 SGHRS, CDR2 YFSETQ. The CDR3 nucleotides read TGCGCCAGCAGCTTGGTTGTAGCCACAATCAATGAGCAGTTCTTC. Translated: CASSLVVATINEQFF.

V and J are TRBV4-3 and TRBJ2-7; D is unresolved. The CDR3 consists of 14 residues. Germline values: CDR1 LGHNA, CDR2 YSLEER. Trimming shortened V by 0 bases and J by 5 bases, and 11 bases separated the two germline ends. The CDR3: CASSQDPQEHEQYF. The CDR3 DNA sequence: TGCGCCAGCAGCCAAGATCCCCAGGAACACGAGCAGTACTTC.

In its sample, this clonotype was seen a few times. The chain links TRBV29-1 to TRBJ1-2, with D possibly being TRBD1 (6 bases). Germline V gives CDR1 SQVTM, CDR2 ANQGSEA. The V gene lost 7 bases and the J gene lost 8 bases, with 14 bases spanning the gap. There are 11 residues in the CDR3. The CDR3 loop reads CSGEGGGGYTF. The DNA of the CDR3 is TGCAGCGGCGAGGGGGGAGGCGGCTACACCTTC.

This clonotype was counted only a few times. The V gene is TRBV10-3, the J gene TRBJ2-3, with D possibly being TRBD2 (6 bases). Trimming pared 2 bases from V and 4 bases from J, leaving 10 bases between. This CDR3 region has 14 residues. CDR1 and CDR2 (germline): ENHRY, SYGVKD. In DNA, the CDR3 is TGTGCCATCAGTGAGGCGGGGCGACCAGATACGCAGTATTTT. This translates into CAISEAGRPDTQYF.

The chain uses TRBV9 and TRBJ2-5; tentative D call: TRBD2 (6 bases). V shed 0 bases and J shed 5 bases, with 11 bases lying between them. The CDR3 covers 14 residues. Germline CDR1 and CDR2: SGDLS and YYNGEE. The CDR3 loop reads CASSVDLGLETQYF. Written as DNA, the CDR3 is TGTGCCAGCAGCGTAGATCTGGGACTGGAGACCCAGTACTTC.

The J gene is TRBJ2-3, the V gene TRBV6-5, with TRBD2 matching over 10 bases. The CDR3 is 17 residues long. The V gene's germline CDR1 is MNHEY and CDR2 SVGAGI. The trim removed 0 bases at V and 7 bases at J, leaving 10 bases unmatched. The CDR3 DNA sequence: TGTGCCAGCAGTTACTCGCGAGCTAGCGGGAGTCGAAATACGCAGTATTTT. Translated: CASSYSRASGSRNTQYF.

This clonotype occurred a few times. This chain links TRBV24-1 with TRBJ1-2, with no clear D. CDR1 is KGHDR, CDR2 SFDVKD, per germline. Trimming removed 2 bases from V and 4 bases from J, with 16 bases in between. This CDR3 comprises 16 residues. The CDR3: CATSDSSKGTIYGYTF. The DNA of the CDR3 is TGTGCCACCAGTGATTCCAGTAAGGGCACCATCTATGGCTACACCTTC.

This clonotype was counted a few times. This chain links TRBV7-8 with TRBJ2-1; either TRBD1 or TRBD2 may fit D (5 bases each). V lost 1 base to trimming and J lost 10 bases, with 14 bases between them. Germline V gene lookup returns CDR1 SGHVS and CDR2 FQNEAQ. The CDR3 extends over 14 amino acids. The CDR3 spells CASSLENRGGEQFF. For the CDR3, the DNA is TGTGCCAGCAGCTTAGAAAATAGGGGCGGGGAGCAGTTCTTC.

The sample holds a few counts of this clonotype. V and J are TRBV20-1 and TRBJ2-7, with D maybe TRBD2 (5 bases). V was shortened by 0 bases and J by 2 bases, with 17 bases between the two germline ends. The CDR3 runs 16 residues. From germline, CDR1 is DFQATT and CDR2 SNEGSKA (reference sequence). The CDR3 loop reads CSARDQASPTTYEQYF. DNA of the CDR3: TGCAGTGCTAGAGATCAAGCTAGCCCGACCACCTACGAGCAGTACTTC.